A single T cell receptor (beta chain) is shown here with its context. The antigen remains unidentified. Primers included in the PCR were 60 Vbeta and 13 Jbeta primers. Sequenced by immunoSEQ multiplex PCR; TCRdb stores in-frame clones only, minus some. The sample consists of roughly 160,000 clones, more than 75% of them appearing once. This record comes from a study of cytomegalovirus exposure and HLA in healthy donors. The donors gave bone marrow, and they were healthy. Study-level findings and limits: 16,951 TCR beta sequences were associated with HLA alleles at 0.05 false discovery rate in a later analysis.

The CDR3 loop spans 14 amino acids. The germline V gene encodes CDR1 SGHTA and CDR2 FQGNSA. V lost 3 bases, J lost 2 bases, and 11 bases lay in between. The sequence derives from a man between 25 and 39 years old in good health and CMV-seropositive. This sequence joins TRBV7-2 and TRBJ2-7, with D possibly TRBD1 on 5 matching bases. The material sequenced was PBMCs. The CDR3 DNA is TGTGCCAGCAGCTTTGTAGGGGAAGCCTACGAGCAGTACTTC. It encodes CASSFVGEAYEQYF. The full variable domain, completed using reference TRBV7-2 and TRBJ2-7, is GAGVSQSPSNKVTEKGKDVELRCDPISGHTALYWYRQSLGQGLEFLIYFQGNSAPDKSGLPSDRFSAERTGGSVSTLTIQRTQQEDSAVYLCASSFVGEAYEQYFGPGTRLTVT.